This T cell receptor beta chain is from a study of blood T cell repertoires in COVID-19. Overall study context: The United States, Italy and Spain supplied acute and convalescent COVID-19 samples. From T cells, B-cell-depleted T cells, or PBMCs came the material, which was cDNA or gDNA.

Methods used by the authors: Amplified reference gene primers provided the basis for estimating nucleated cell counts. Measured with immunoSEQ multiplex PCR; TCRdb has only the in-frame clones, and not every one. The V and J calls and the clone size are those of that table, but D and trimming were determined from the DNA. This table has 150,000 to 200,000 clones, 88% appearing once. Looked up from germline, CDR1 is SGHTA and CDR2 is FQGNSA. The CDR3 extends over 12 amino acids. V lost 2 bases and J lost 6, with 8 bases in between. Sample: peripheral blood. The sequence was obtained from a human donor in a cohort sampled during active COVID-19. V and J are TRBV7-2 and TRBJ2-7; D remains ambiguous. CDR3: CASSLRGLEQYF. The CDR3 coding sequence is TGTGCCAGCAGCTTAAGAGGCCTCGAGCAGTACTTC.